This record looks at one TCR beta chain sequence and its context. As yet, its antigen is unknown. This specimen belongs to a study of shared clonotypes between healthy human individuals. Broader study findings: Donor scarcity curtailed the genetic and exposure-history diversity represented herein. An anticipated effect of sequencing depth on clonotype sharing among donors was recognized.

V was shortened by 0 bases and J by 0 bases, with 11 bases between the two germline ends. CDR3 length: 16 residues. Germline values: CDR1 MGHRA, CDR2 YSYEKL. CD45RO-negative CD8 cells positively selected for CCR7 made up the naive population, which excluded terminally differentiated effector memory CD45RA+ cells. Researchers ran the assay at a deep level. Here immunoSEQ multiplex PCR was the method, and the copy in TCRdb shows in-frame clones only, minus some. The data hold some 2.1 million clones, with just over 90% observed a single time. The chain uses TRBV4-1 and TRBJ1-1; D remains unclear. The source is a man aged 18 to 35 in good health. Some clones in this sample may be carry-over from other donors' samples. The sequenced material came from naive CD8+ T cells from PBMCs. The CDR3 loop is CASSQDSRSLNTEAFF. The DNA for the CDR3 is TGCGCCAGCAGCCAAGATTCCAGGAGTTTGAACACTGAAGCTTTCTTT.